This T cell receptor (beta chain) stems from a study of regulatory T cells in long-lasting Graves disease. Notes on the study in general: Among the persistent patients, some 2,900 public clonotypes were shared, more than the 750 to 1,000 shared among new patients.

This clonotype was detected many times. Its target is not known. The authors built TCR beta libraries using iRepertoire HTBI primers and Arm-PCR of CDR3 regions. From the multiplex PCR reads, TCRdb called clonotypes with MiXCR, one entry per CDR3 protein. The sample lists fewer than 550,000 distinct CDR3 sequences; about 15% were seen once. Trimming at V came to 6 bases and at J to 0 bases, leaving 14 bases not matched to a gene. This CDR3 region has 19 residues. Germline CDR1 is MDHEN and CDR2 is SYDVKM. Time point meaning: newly diagnosed GD, antithyroid drugs for less than 3 months. Making the TCR library involved RNA that had been extracted from PBMCs. Those enrolled as patients came out of an endocrinology department in Xi'an, China. The data were also submitted as part of a second study, on T cells in Graves' hyperthyroidism and ophthalmopathy. That paper adds: Uncontrolled infection, other autoimmune disease, pregnancy or lactation excluded patients. The TCR CDR3 first-round RT-PCR relied on the HTBI primer set.

The receptor comes from a woman aged 18-30 years with Graves disease. Sequenced here: peripheral blood mononuclear cells (PBMCs), sampled at new diagnosis, from a patient treated with antithyroid drugs. The J gene is TRBJ1-4, the V gene TRBV28; TRBD1 matches at 9 bases. CDR3: CASSAPGTGLGTTNEKLFF. The CDR3 bases are TGTGCCAGCAGCGCCCCCGGGACAGGGCTAGGTACAACTAATGAAAAACTGTTTTTT.